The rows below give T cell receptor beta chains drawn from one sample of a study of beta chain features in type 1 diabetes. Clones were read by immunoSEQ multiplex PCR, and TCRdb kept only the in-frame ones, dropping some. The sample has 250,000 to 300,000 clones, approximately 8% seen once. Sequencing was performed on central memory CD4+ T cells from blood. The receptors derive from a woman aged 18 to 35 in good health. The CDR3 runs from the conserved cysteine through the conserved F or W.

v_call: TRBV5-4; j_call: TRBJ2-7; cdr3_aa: CASSYAGTREREQYF
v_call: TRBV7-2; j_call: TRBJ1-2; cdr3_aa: CASSLDRGGYTF
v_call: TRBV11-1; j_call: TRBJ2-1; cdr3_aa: CASSFRGRNEQFF
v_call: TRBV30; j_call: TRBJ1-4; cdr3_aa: CAWGKQSREKLFF
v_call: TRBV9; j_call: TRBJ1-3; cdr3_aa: CASSVSLDGGNTIYF
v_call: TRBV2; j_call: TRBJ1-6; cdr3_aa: CASGGTENSPLHF
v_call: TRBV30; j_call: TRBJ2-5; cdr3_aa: CAWSVLGTSGETQYF
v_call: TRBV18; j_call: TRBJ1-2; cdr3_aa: CASSRATYGYTF
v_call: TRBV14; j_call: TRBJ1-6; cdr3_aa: CASSQGPAYSPLHF
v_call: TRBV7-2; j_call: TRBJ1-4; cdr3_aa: CASSPDRNEKLFF
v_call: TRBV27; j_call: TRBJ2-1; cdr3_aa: CASSKAWGRAYNEQFF
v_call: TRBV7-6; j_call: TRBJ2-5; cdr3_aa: CASSRRGGGETQYF
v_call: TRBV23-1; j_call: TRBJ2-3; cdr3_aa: CASSQEKDTQYF
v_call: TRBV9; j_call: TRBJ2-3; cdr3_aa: CASSSGLEDTQYF
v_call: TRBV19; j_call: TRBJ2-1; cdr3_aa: CASSTLRYEQFF
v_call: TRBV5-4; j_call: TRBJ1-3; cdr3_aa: CASSSSWGSGNTIYF
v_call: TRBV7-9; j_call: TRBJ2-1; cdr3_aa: CASSLHMGLNNEQFF
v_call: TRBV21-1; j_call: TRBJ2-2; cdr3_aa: CASSRQGNTGELFF
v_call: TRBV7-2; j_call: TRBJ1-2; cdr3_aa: CASSLETGNYGYTF
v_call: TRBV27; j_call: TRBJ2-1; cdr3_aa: CASSRLLSGEEFF
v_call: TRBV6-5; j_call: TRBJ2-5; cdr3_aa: CASGGLAGVKTQYF
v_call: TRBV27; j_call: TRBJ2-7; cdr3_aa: CASKPARGRGHEQYF
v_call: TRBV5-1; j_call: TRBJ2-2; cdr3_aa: CASSPGQGTTGELFF
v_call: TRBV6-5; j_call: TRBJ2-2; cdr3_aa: CASSLKPFTGELFF
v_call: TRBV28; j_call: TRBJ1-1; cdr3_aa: CASRLGGRITEAFF
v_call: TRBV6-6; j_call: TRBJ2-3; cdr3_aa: CASRDRVGTDTQYF
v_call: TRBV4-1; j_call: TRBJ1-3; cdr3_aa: CASSHVNIPSSSGNTIYF
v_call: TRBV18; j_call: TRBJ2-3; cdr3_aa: CASSPGQGTDTQYF
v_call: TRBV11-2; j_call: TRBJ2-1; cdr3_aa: CASSFIAGYNEQFF
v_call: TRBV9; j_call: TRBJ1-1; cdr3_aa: CASSVAGSMNTEAFF
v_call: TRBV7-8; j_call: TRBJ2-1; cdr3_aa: CASSLVPRTGYNEQFF
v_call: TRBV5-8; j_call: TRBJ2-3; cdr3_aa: CASSTAAGGLSTDTQYF
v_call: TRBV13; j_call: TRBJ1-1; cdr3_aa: CASFARNTEAFF
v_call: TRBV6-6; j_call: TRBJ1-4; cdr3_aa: CASRIQGGNEKLFF
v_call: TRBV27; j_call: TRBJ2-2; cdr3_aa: CASSFGGLDTGELFF
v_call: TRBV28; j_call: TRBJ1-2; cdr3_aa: CASIAYEGRYGYTF
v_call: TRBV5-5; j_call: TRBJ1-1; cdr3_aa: CASRLKLSGTEAFF
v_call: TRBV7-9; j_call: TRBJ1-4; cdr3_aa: CASSRDRAEKLFF
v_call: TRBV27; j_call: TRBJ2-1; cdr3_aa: CASSQRLASNEQFF
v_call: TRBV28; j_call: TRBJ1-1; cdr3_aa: CASSPGPNTEAFF
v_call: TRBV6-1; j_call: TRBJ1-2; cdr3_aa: CASSEQDGYGYTF
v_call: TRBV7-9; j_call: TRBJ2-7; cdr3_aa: CASSPWGASGSYEQYF
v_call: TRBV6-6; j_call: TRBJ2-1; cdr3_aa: CASSYGTGVNEQFF
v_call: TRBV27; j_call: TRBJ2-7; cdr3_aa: CASSLSGDSLDEQYF
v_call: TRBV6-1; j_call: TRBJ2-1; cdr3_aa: CAISEPGQGISNEQFF
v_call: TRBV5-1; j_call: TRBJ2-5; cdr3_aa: CASSLEGTSRLRTQYF
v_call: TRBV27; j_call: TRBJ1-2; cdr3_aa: CASSLIQGQSGYTF
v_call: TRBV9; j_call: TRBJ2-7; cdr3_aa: CASSGGGTQAYEQYF
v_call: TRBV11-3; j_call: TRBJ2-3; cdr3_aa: CASSLDRNTQYF
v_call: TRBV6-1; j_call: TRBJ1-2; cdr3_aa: CASSGGTGILFWYGYTF
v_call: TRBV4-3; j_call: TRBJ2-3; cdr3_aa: CASSRRTGSGTDTQYF
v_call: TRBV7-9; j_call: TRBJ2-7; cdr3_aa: CASSSTGGYEQYF
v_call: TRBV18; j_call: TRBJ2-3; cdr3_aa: CASSQTRGADTQYF